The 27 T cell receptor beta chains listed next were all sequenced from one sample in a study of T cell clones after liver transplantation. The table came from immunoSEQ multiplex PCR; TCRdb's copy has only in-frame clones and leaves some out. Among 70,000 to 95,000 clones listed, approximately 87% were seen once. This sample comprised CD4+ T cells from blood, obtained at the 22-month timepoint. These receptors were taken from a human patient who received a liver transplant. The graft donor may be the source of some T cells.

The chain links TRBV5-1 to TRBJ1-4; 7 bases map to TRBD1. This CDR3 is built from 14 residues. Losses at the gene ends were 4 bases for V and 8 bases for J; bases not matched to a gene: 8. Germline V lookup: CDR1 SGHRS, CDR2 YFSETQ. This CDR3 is CASSLRQGGEKLFF. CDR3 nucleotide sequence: TGCGCCAGCAGCCTAAGACAGGGAGGAGAAAAACTGTTTTTT.

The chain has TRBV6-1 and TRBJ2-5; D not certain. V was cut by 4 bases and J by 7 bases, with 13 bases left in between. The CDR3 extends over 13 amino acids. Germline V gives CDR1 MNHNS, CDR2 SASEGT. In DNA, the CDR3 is TGTGCCAGCAGTGCGCTTCTTAGGGCGACCCAGTACTTC. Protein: CASSALLRATQYF.

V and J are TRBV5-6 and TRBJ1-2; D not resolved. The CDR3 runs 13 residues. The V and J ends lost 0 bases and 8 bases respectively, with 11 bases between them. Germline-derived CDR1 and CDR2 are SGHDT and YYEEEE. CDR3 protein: CASSLGEGWGYTF. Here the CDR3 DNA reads TGTGCCAGCAGCTTGGGAGAGGGTTGGGGCTACACCTTC. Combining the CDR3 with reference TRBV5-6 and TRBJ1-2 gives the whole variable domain DAGVTQSPTHLIKTRGQQVTLRCSPKSGHDTVSWYQQALGQGPQFIFQYYEEEERQRGNFPDRFSGHQFPNYSSELNVNALLLGDSALYLCASSLGEGWGYTFGSGTRLTVV.

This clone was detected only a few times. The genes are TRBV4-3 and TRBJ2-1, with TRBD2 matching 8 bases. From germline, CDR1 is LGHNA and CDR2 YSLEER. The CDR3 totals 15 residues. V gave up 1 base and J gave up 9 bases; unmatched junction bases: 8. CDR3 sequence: CASSQAPGLEGEQFF. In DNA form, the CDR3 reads TGCGCCAGCAGCCAAGCCCCGGGACTAGAGGGTGAGCAGTTCTTC.

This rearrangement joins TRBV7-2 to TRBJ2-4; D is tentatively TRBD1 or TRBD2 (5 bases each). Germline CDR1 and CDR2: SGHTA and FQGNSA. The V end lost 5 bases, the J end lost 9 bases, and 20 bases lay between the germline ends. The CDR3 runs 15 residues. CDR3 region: CASSPGTALLGIQYF. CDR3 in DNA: TGTGCCAGCAGCCCCGGGACCGCCCTATTGGGCATTCAGTACTTC.

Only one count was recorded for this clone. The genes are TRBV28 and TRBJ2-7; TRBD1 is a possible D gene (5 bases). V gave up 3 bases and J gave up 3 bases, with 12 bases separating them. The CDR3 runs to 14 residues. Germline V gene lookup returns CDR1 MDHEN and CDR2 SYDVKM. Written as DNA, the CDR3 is TGTGCCAGCAGTTTGCGGCAGGGCCTCTACGAGCAGTACTTC. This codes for CASSLRQGLYEQYF. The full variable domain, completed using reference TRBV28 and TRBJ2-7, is DVKVTQSSRYLVKRTGEKVFLECVQDMDHENMFWYRQDPGLGLRLIYFSYDVKMKEKGDIPEGYSVSREKKERFSLILESASTNQTSMYLCASSLRQGLYEQYFGPGTRLTVT.

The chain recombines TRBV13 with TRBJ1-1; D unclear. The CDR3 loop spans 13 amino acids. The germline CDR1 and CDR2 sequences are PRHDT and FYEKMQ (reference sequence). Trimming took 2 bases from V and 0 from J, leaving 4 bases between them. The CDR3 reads CASSLSLNTEAFF. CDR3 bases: TGTGCCAGCAGCTTAAGCCTGAACACTGAAGCTTTCTTT.

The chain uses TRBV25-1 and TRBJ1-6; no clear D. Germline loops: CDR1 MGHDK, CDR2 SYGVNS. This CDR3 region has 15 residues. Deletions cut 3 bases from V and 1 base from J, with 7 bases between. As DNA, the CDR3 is TGTGCCAGCAGTGACACAGTTTCCTATAATTCACCCCTCCACTTT. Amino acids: CASSDTVSYNSPLHF.

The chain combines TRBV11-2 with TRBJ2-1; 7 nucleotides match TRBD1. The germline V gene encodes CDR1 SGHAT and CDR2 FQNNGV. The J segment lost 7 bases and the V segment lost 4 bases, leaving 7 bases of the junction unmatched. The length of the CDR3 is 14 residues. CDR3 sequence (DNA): TGTGCCAGCAGCTCGTGGGACAGAAGGAATGAGCAGTTCTTC. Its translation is CASSSWDRRNEQFF.

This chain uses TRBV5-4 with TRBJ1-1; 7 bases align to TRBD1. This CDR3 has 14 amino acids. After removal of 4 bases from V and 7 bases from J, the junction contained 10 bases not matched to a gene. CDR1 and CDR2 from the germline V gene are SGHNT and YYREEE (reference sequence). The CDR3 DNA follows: TGTGCCAGCAGCATCGACAGGGTTGGGAGTGAAGCTTTCTTT. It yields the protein CASSIDRVGSEAFF.

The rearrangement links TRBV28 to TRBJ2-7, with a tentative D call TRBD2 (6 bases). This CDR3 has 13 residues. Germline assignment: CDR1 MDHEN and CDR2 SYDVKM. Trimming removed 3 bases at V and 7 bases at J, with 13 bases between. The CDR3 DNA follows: TGTGCCAGCAGTTTTCGGACCCGGGAGGAGCAGTACTTC. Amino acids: CASSFRTREEQYF.

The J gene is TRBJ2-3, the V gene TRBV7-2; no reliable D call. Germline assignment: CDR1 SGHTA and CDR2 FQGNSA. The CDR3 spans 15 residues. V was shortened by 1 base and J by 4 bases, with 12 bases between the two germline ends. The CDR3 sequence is CASSLVWQASDTQYF. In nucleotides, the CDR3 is TGTGCCAGCAGCTTAGTGTGGCAGGCATCAGATACGCAGTATTTT.

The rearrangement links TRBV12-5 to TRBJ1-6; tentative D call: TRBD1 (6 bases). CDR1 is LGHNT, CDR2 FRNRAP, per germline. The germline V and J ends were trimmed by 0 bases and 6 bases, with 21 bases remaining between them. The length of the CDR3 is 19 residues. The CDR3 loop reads CASGLVRGGPQYGNSPLHF. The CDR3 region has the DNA TGTGCTAGTGGTTTGGTACGGGGGGGCCCTCAGTATGGTAATTCACCCCTCCACTTT.

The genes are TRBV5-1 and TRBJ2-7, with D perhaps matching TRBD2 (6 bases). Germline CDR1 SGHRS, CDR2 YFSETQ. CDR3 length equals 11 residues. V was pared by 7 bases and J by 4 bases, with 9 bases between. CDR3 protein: CASGGGYEQYF. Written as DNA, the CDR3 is TGCGCCAGCGGGGGAGGATACGAGCAGTACTTC.

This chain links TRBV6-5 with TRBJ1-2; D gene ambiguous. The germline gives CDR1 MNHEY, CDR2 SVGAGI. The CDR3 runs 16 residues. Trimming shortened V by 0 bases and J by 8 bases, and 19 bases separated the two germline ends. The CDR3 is CASSYSILGSLLGYTF. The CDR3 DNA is TGTGCCAGCAGTTACTCGATTCTGGGGTCCCTTCTGGGCTACACCTTC.

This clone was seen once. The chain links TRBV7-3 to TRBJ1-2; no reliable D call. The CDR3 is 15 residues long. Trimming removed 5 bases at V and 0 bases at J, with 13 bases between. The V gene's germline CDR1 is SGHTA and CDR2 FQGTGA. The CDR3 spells CASSKDSTANYGYTF. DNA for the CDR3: TGTGCCAGCAGCAAAGACTCCACAGCTAACTATGGCTACACCTTC. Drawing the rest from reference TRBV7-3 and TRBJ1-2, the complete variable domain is GAGVSQTPSNKVTEKGKYVELRCDPISGHTALYWYRQSLGQGPEFLIYFQGTGAADDSGLPNDRFFAVRPEGSVSTLKIQRTERGDSAVYLCASSKDSTANYGYTFGSGTRLTVV.

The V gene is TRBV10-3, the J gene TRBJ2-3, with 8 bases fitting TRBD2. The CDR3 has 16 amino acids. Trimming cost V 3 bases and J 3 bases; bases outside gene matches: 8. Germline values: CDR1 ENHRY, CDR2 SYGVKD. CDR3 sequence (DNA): TGTGCCATCAGTGATCCGGGGGTAGCGGGGACAGATACGCAGTATTTT. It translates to CAISDPGVAGTDTQYF.

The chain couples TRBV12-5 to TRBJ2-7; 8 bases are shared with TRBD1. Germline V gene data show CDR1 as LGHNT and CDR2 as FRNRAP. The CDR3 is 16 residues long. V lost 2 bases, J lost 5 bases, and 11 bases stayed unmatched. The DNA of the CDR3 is TGTGCTAGTGGTTTGCCGGAGGGACAGGTCAGGCACGAGCAGTACTTC. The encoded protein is CASGLPEGQVRHEQYF.

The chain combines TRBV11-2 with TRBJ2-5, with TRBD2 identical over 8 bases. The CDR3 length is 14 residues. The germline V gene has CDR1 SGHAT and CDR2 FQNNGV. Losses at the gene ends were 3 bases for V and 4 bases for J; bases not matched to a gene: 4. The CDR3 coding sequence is TGTGCCAGCAGCTTCGTGGCGGGGGGAGAGACCCAGTACTTC. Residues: CASSFVAGGETQYF.

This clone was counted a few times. CDR3 amino acids: CASSPGQTNEQFF. The DNA of the CDR3 is TGTGCCAGCTCACCGGGACAGACGAATGAGCAGTTCTTC. The chain carries TRBV18 and TRBJ2-1, with 7 nucleotides matching TRBD1. CDR1 KGHSH and CDR2 LQKENI come from the germline V gene. V shed 3 bases, J shed 7 bases, and the junction held 3 bases outside the gene matches. The CDR3 runs 13 residues.

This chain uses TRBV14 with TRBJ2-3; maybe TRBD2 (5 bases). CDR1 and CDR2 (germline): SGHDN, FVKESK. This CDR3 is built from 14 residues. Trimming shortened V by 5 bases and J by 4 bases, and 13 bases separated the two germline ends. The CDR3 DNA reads TGTGCCAGCAGCTTCGGGGTTTCCTCAGATACGCAGTATTTT. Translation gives CASSFGVSSDTQYF.

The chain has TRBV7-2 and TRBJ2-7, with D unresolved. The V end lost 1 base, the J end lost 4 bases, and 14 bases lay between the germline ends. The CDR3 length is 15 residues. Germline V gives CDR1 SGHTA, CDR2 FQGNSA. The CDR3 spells CASSLDLSSFYEQYF. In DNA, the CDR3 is TGTGCCAGCAGCTTAGATCTTTCTTCGTTTTACGAGCAGTACTTC. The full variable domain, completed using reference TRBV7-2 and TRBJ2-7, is GAGVSQSPSNKVTEKGKDVELRCDPISGHTALYWYRQSLGQGLEFLIYFQGNSAPDKSGLPSDRFSAERTGGSVSTLTIQRTQQEDSAVYLCASSLDLSSFYEQYFGPGTRLTVT.

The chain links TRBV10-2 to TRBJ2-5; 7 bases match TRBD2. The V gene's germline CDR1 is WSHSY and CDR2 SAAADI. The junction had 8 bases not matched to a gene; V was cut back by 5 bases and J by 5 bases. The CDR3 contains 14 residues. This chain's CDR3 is CASSISGTTETQYF. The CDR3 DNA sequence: TGCGCCAGCAGTATTTCCGGGACTACCGAGACCCAGTACTTC.

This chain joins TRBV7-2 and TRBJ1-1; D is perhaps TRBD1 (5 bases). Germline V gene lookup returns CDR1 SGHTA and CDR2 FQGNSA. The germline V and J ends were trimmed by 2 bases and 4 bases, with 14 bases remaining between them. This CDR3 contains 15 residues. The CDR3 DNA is TGTGCCAGCAGCTTACGGGGCCGACTGCCCACTGAAGCTTTCTTT. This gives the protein CASSLRGRLPTEAFF. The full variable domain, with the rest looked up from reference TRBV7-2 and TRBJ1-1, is GAGVSQSPSNKVTEKGKDVELRCDPISGHTALYWYRQSLGQGLEFLIYFQGNSAPDKSGLPSDRFSAERTGGSVSTLTIQRTQQEDSAVYLCASSLRGRLPTEAFFGQGTRLTVV.

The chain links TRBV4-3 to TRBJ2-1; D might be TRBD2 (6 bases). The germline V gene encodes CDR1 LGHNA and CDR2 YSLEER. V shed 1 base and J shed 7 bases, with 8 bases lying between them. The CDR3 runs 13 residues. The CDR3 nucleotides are TGCGCCAGCAGCCAAGTCGGGGGTAATGAGCAGTTCTTC. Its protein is CASSQVGGNEQFF.

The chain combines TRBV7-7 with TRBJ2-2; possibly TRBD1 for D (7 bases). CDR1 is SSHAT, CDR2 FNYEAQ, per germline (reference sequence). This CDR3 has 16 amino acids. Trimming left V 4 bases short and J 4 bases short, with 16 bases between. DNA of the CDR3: TGTGCCAGCAGCTCCAGGGGGGCGACGGGCACCGGGGAGCTGTTTTTT. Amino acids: CASSSRGATGTGELFF.

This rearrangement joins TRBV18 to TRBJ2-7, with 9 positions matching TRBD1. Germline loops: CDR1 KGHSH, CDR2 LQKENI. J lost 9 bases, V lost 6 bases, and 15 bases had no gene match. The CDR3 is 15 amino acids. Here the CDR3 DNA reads TGTGCCAGCTCCCCAAGGCCGACAGGGGGAGGAGGGCAGTACTTC. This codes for CASSPRPTGGGGQYF.